This TCR beta chain was documented in a study of CD8 T cells in Susac syndrome. Regarding the study as a whole: TCR sequencing and HLA analysis covered a relatively small number of individuals.

J lost 0 bases, V lost 6 bases, and 15 bases had no gene match. This CDR3 contains 18 residues. Per germline, CDR1 SGHTS and CDR2 YDEGEE. Points on this clonotype: What it recognizes is unknown.

Included as multiple sclerosis controls were treatment-naive patients who had stable or active relapsing-remitting disease. The authors negatively isolated CD8+ and CD4+ T cells and FACS-enriched TEMRA cells. Random hexamers were used to reverse transcribe 0.5 to 1 ug of RNA. The authors amplified TCR beta CDR3 across 54 Vbeta and 13 Jbeta using immunoSEQ multiplex PCR. TCRdb reprocessed the immunoSEQ multiplex PCR reads with MiXCR, giving one entry per CDR3 protein. The sample includes a few hundred thousand distinct CDR3 sequences, about 85% of them seen just once. V gene TRBV5-8 combines with J gene TRBJ1-5; 7 nucleotides match TRBD1. This receptor was identified in a human donor with multiple sclerosis. Input material: CD8+ T cells from PBMCs. The CDR3 sequence is CASTTDGTETNSNQPQHF. As DNA, the CDR3 is TGTGCCAGCACCACTGACGGGACAGAAACAAATAGCAATCAGCCCCAGCATTTT.